This TCR beta chain was found in a study of blood T cell repertoires in COVID-19. Overall study context: Some COVID-19 samples were acute and others convalescent; all came from the United States, Italy and Spain. PBMCs, B-cell-depleted T cells, or T cells were the source of the cDNA or gDNA that made up the material.

Clones were read by immunoSEQ multiplex PCR, and TCRdb kept only the in-frame ones, dropping some. The sample has 250,000 to 300,000 clones, roughly 90% seen once. Comment on this clone: This CDR3 is also generated by other DNA sequences in the sample.

The CDR3 extends over 13 amino acids. Per the germline V gene, CDR1 is SNHLY and CDR2 is FYNNEI. The ends were cut back, 6 bases at V and 1 base at J, with 9 bases in the middle. The chain carries TRBV2 and TRBJ1-2, with D possibly matching TRBD1 (5 bases). The sample consisted of peripheral blood. This TCR came from a woman aged 25 to 39 with COVID-19, enrolled during active disease. The CDR3: CASSPDSNYGYTF. The DNA for the CDR3 is TGTGCCAGCAGCCCCGACAGTAACTATGGCTACACCTTC.